The 3 T cell receptor beta chains below all came from one sample that was sequenced in a study of molecular identifiers for immune sequencing clone quantification listed by TCRdb under 2018. Libraries were prepared through PCR. These reads were obtained on a NextSeq 500. The public sequencing data were trimmed at Q25 with fastp and processed into clonotypes with MiXCR by TCRdb, which kept only in-frame beta chains. For every CDR3 protein sequence, its rows merge into one entry that carries the most common genes and DNA. The sample data list over 50,000 distinct CDR3 sequences, and 35% to 40% of these were observed just once. The top ten constitute 3.8% of the sample. The sequenced sample consisted of naive CD8+ T cells from blood, with Jurkat cell RNA spiked in. What this sample's cell subset or site label stands for: FACS-sorted CD8+CD4-CCR7+CD45RA+ naive T cells. Every receptor here comes from a human donor in good health. Some libraries in this study had Jurkat cell RNA spiked in.

This clonotype was counted only a few times. The chain uses TRBV28 and TRBJ2-1; 7 bases map to TRBD2. Germline lookup yields CDR1 MDHEN and CDR2 SYDVKM. The CDR3 totals 16 residues. V lost 5 bases and J lost 4; bases outside the gene matches: 11. CDR3 residues: CASSKTSDPGYNEQFF. CDR3 bases: TGTGCCAGCAGTAAAACTAGCGACCCTGGTTACAATGAGCAGTTCTTC.

About this clonotype: Given a much more abundant clone one base away, this may be a read error. J is TRBJ1-4 and V is TRBV4-3; maybe TRBD1 (6 bases). Germline CDR1 is LGHNA and CDR2 is YSLEER. CDR3 length: 14 residues. As DNA, the CDR3 is TGCGCCAGCAGCCAAGATGGGGGCCCTGAAAAACTGTTATTT. Protein product: CASSQDGGPEKLLF.

The chain uses TRBV5-4 and TRBJ2-5; 7 nucleotides agree with TRBD2. The germline V gene has CDR1 SGHNT and CDR2 YYREEE (reference sequence). Unmatched junction bases numbered 21, after V lost 3 bases and J lost 7 bases. The CDR3 has 18 amino acids. The CDR3: CASSSTLSGKVFRATQYF. The CDR3 DNA follows: TGTGCCAGCAGCTCCACCTTGAGCGGGAAGGTATTTAGAGCGACCCAGTACTTC.